What follows are 20 T cell receptor beta chains derived from one specimen sequenced in a study of CD8+ T cells in alopecia areata. Following extraction, RNA underwent reverse transcription to cDNA, which served as the sequencing template. TCRdb's table, derived via immunoSEQ multiplex PCR, lists solely in-frame clones and lacks some. This table has approximately 210,000 clones, 64% appearing once. Treatment denoted: oral pan-JAK inhibitor, 5-10 mg twice daily. The specimen was CD4+ T cells sorted from blood, collected at week 4, from a patient treated with tofacitinib. The receptors were gathered from a human donor with alopecia areata.

This clone has just a few counts. The same CDR3 arises from other DNA sequences in this sample as well. The chain employs TRBV29-1 and TRBJ2-5; D not resolved. Trimming stripped 4 bases from V and 2 bases from J, with 11 bases between. The CDR3 covers 13 residues. Looked up from germline, CDR1 is SQVTM and CDR2 is ANQGSEA. CDR3 region: CSVGRRLQETQYF. CDR3 nucleotides: TGCAGCGTTGGGCGGCGTTTACAAGAGACCCAGTACTTC.

The chain combines TRBV5-1 with TRBJ2-1; TRBD2 matches at 12 bases. The germline V gene encodes CDR1 SGHRS and CDR2 YFSETQ. The length of the CDR3 is 15 residues. With V trimmed by 0 bases and J by 6 bases, 1 base remained unmatched. CDR3 sequence reads: CASSLELAGGNEQFF. CDR3 sequence (DNA): TGCGCCAGCAGCTTGGAACTAGCGGGGGGCAATGAGCAGTTCTTC.

The chain joins TRBV29-1 to TRBJ1-2, with D unclear. Germline V CDR1 and CDR2: SQVTM, ANQGSEA. The V end lost 2 bases, the J end lost 4 bases, and 8 bases lay between the germline ends. The CDR3 runs to 12 residues. The CDR3 bases are TGCAGCGTTGAACACCAGACCTATGGCTACACCTTC. Encoded protein: CSVEHQTYGYTF.

This chain links TRBV30 with TRBJ2-1, with 7 bases that match TRBD1. Germline CDR1 and CDR2: GTSNPN and SVGIG (reference sequence). The trim removed 1 base at V and 0 bases at J, leaving 12 bases unmatched. This CDR3 region has 18 residues. This CDR3 is CAWSGGSQGRSSYNEQFF. The CDR3 nucleotides are TGTGCCTGGAGTGGCGGATCACAGGGGCGCAGCTCCTACAATGAGCAGTTCTTC.

The V and J genes are TRBV15 and TRBJ2-2, with D perhaps matching TRBD1 or TRBD2 (6 bases each). Germline lookup yields CDR1 LNHNV and CDR2 YYDKDF (reference sequence). Trimming removed 5 bases from V and 6 bases from J, with 10 bases in between. The CDR3 covers 13 residues. CDR3 in DNA: TGTGCCACCAGCCGGGGGCTCGCCGGGGAGCTGTTTTTT. Translation gives CATSRGLAGELFF.

The V and J genes are TRBV28 and TRBJ2-6, with D tentatively TRBD1 (6 bases). Germline CDR1 reads MDHEN; CDR2 reads SYDVKM. This CDR3 spans 16 amino acids. Trimming removed 4 bases at V and 9 bases at J, with 19 bases between. In nucleotides, the CDR3 is TGTGCCAGCAGTTCCCCATTTAGGGGGTATGGCAACGTCCTGACTTTC. This gives the protein CASSSPFRGYGNVLTF.

This clone was detected only once. The chain uses TRBV5-1 and TRBJ2-5, with D possibly TRBD2 on 6 matching bases. The V end was cut by 1 base, the J end by 3 bases, with 10 bases between. Germline CDR1 SGHRS, CDR2 YFSETQ. The CDR3 totals 14 residues. The CDR3 sequence is CASSLSGGEETQYF. Here the CDR3 DNA reads TGCGCCAGCAGCTTGTCAGGAGGGGAAGAGACCCAGTACTTC. The full variable domain, in which reference TRBV5-1 and TRBJ2-5 provide the parts outside the CDR3, is KAGVTQTPRYLIKTRGQQVTLSCSPISGHRSVSWYQQTPGQGLQFLFEYFSETQRNKGNFPGRFSGRQFSNSRSEMNVSTLELGDSALYLCASSLSGGEETQYFGPGTRLLVL.

V usage is TRBV29-1 and J usage is TRBJ2-2, with 7 bases matching TRBD1. Germline V gives CDR1 SQVTM, CDR2 ANQGSEA. V lost 7 bases and J lost 0; bases outside the gene matches: 2. This CDR3 is built from 13 residues. The CDR3 reads CSGGGANTGELFF. As DNA, the CDR3 is TGCAGCGGAGGGGGCGCGAACACCGGGGAGCTGTTTTTT.

The CDR3 DNA is TGTGCCAGCAGTGAAGGACTAGCGGGGGTCTTCTTC. Translation: CASSEGLAGVFF. The chain joins TRBV2 to TRBJ2-1, with 12 nucleotides matching TRBD2. This CDR3 has 12 residues. Germline CDR1 and CDR2: SNHLY and FYNNEI. V dropped 1 base and J dropped 16; count of bases not matched to a gene: 2.

This clone was recorded a few times. This chain uses TRBV6-6 with TRBJ2-5; D not certain. Trimming removed 6 bases from V and 5 bases from J, with 7 bases in between. In germline, CDR1 is MNHNY, CDR2 SVGAGI (reference sequence). This CDR3 is built from 11 residues. The CDR3 spells CASRDRETQYF. The CDR3 DNA sequence: TGTGCCAGCAGAGATAGGGAGACCCAGTACTTC.

The CDR3 sequence is CASSGAGGSYNEQFF. The CDR3 DNA sequence: TGTGCCAGCAGTGGAGCGGGGGGCTCCTACAATGAGCAGTTCTTC. The chain couples TRBV25-1 to TRBJ2-1; 9 nucleotides align to TRBD2. The junction had 1 base not matched to a gene; V was cut back by 4 bases and J by 0 bases. Germline V lookup: CDR1 MGHDK, CDR2 SYGVNS. CDR3 length: 15 residues.

This chain's CDR3 is CASSSDITAKNIQYF. The CDR3 bases are TGTGCCAGCAGTTCAGACATTACAGCCAAAAACATTCAGTACTTC. This chain joins TRBV2 and TRBJ2-4; D ambiguous. V was trimmed by 5 bases and J by 0 bases, leaving 11 bases between them. This CDR3 is built from 15 residues. CDR1 is SNHLY, CDR2 FYNNEI, per germline.

The V gene is TRBV18, the J gene TRBJ2-5; D gene unclear. The J call is in doubt because the DNA end fits TRBJ2-7 better. CDR1 is KGHSH, CDR2 LQKENI, per germline. The CDR3 consists of 14 residues. CDR3 residues: CASSRGGLKAEQYF. For the CDR3, the DNA is TGTGCCAGCTCACGGGGTGGATTGAAGGCCGAGCAGTACTTC.

The chain joins TRBV7-9 to TRBJ2-5; 10 nucleotides line up with TRBD2. The CDR3 spans 13 residues. The junction had 6 bases not matched to a gene; V was cut back by 5 bases and J by 9 bases. From germline, CDR1 is SEHNR and CDR2 FQNEAQ (reference sequence). The CDR3, as DNA: TGTGCCAGCAGCCCCGGGACTAGCGAGCCCCAGTACTTC. Its protein product is CASSPGTSEPQYF.

V is TRBV27 and J is TRBJ1-1, with TRBD1 identical over 8 bases. V lost 5 bases, J lost 4 bases, and 9 bases stayed unmatched. Germline V CDR1 and CDR2: MNHEY, SMNVEV (reference sequence). The CDR3 has 15 amino acids. The chain's CDR3 is CASSPPDRVSTEAFF. CDR3 nucleotides: TGTGCCAGCAGTCCTCCGGACAGGGTATCCACTGAAGCTTTCTTT.

The chain uses TRBV29-1 and TRBJ1-2; D possibly corresponds to TRBD1 (5 bases). V lost 1 base, J lost 4 bases, and 7 bases lay in between. Germline CDR1 SQVTM, CDR2 ANQGSEA. This CDR3 spans 12 amino acids. The DNA for the CDR3 is TGCAGCGTTGAAGGGACACCCTATGGCTACACCTTC. Translating it yields CSVEGTPYGYTF.

This clone was detected only a few times. This chain uses TRBV5-6 with TRBJ2-5; perhaps TRBD1 as D (5 bases). This CDR3 has 13 residues. CDR1 and CDR2 (germline): SGHDT, YYEEEE. Trimming stripped 0 bases from V and 5 bases from J, with 8 bases between. As DNA, the CDR3 is TGTGCCAGCAGCTTGGACAGGCGGGAGACCCAGTACTTC. Residues: CASSLDRRETQYF.

Here the CDR3 DNA reads TGCAGCGTTGCAAGGGACAGGGCCGGGGAGCTGTTTTTT. Translating it yields CSVARDRAGELFF. The chain has TRBV29-1 and TRBJ2-2; 9 nucleotides match TRBD1. From germline, CDR1 is SQVTM and CDR2 ANQGSEA. The CDR3 extends over 13 amino acids. Trimming at V came to 4 bases and at J to 6 bases, leaving 3 bases not matched to a gene.

The rearrangement joins TRBV7-8 to TRBJ1-2; 9 nucleotides align to TRBD1. J was trimmed by 3 bases and V by 5 bases; bases with no gene match: 10. Germline lookup yields CDR1 SGHVS and CDR2 FQNEAQ. The CDR3 runs to 16 residues. The CDR3 DNA sequence: TGTGCCAGCAGCCCCCCCGTGGGACAGGGAGACTATGGCTACACCTTC. The encoded protein is CASSPPVGQGDYGYTF.

This clone was observed a few times. J is TRBJ2-1 and V is TRBV5-1, with 9 nucleotides matching TRBD2. CDR1 is SGHRS and CDR2 is YFSETQ in the germline V gene. The CDR3 sequence is 17 residues long. V was clipped by 4 bases and J by 4 bases; unmatched bases: 12. The CDR3, as DNA: TGCGCCAGCAGCACCGGAAGTCTAGCGGGGCTGTACAATGAGCAGTTCTTC. Protein sequence: CASSTGSLAGLYNEQFF.